This passage covers 14 T cell receptor beta chains from one sample sequenced in a study of OX40 agonist ivuxolimab in advanced cancers. Sequencing used immunoSEQ multiplex PCR; TCRdb keeps in-frame clones, though not all of them. The table has roughly 67,000 clones, approximately 82% seen once; the top ten hold 1.5% to 2%. Source: CD4+ or CD8+ T cells sorted from blood, taken in a trial of the OX40 agonist ivuxolimab. Every receptor here comes from an adult with an advanced solid tumor such as melanoma, head and neck, liver or kidney cancer.

The CDR3 coding sequence is TGTGCCAGCACCCCAAAGGAGGGTACAGAGACCCAGTACTTC. Residues: CASTPKEGTETQYF. The V gene is TRBV6-5, the J gene TRBJ2-5; D might be TRBD2 (6 bases). Germline lookup yields CDR1 MNHEY and CDR2 SVGAGI. The V gene lost 7 bases and the J gene lost 4 bases, with 16 bases spanning the gap. The CDR3 totals 14 residues.

The sample holds a few counts of this clone. The rearrangement links TRBV7-2 to TRBJ2-2; D may be TRBD2 (5 bases). The V end lost 0 bases, the J end lost 10 bases, and 18 bases lay between the germline ends. Germline lookup yields CDR1 SGHTA and CDR2 FQGNSA. The CDR3 runs to 16 residues. Written as DNA, the CDR3 is TGTGCCAGCAGCTTAGCTCGGCTAGCTGGGCGAGAGGAGCTGTTTTTT. Translation gives CASSLARLAGREELFF.

This clone was counted between two and nine times. The J gene is TRBJ2-1, the V gene TRBV7-2, with D possibly TRBD2 on 6 matching bases. The CDR3 covers 11 residues. Germline V gene sequence: CDR1 SGHTA, CDR2 FQGNSA. CDR3 region: CAGGNFNEQFF. The CDR3 DNA sequence: TGTGCGGGCGGGAACTTCAATGAGCAGTTCTTC.

The chain uses TRBV5-1 and TRBJ1-2; D possibly corresponds to TRBD1 (5 bases). V lost 1 base to trimming and J lost 8 bases, with 12 bases between them. The CDR3 consists of 13 residues. Germline V gives CDR1 SGHRS, CDR2 YFSETQ. The CDR3 is CASSLQTEGGYTF. As DNA, the CDR3 is TGCGCCAGCAGCTTGCAAACGGAGGGGGGCTACACCTTC.

The chain uses TRBV15 and TRBJ2-7; D perhaps matches TRBD1 (5 bases). The CDR3 loop spans 14 amino acids. The germline gives CDR1 LNHNV, CDR2 YYDKDF (reference sequence). V dropped 0 bases and J dropped 6 bases, with 12 bases sitting between them. CDR3 residues: CATSRDTGIGEQYF. CDR3 nucleotides: TGTGCCACCAGCAGAGATACAGGAATTGGCGAGCAGTACTTC.

The chain recombines TRBV5-1 with TRBJ1-3; possible D gene TRBD1, 6 bases. Germline V gene lookup returns CDR1 SGHRS and CDR2 YFSETQ. The CDR3 runs to 14 residues. V lost 3 bases to trimming and J lost 2 bases, with 9 bases between them. The CDR3 coding sequence is TGCGCCAGCAGCTCGTCAGGGGCTGGAAACACCATATATTTT. Translating gives CASSSSGAGNTIYF. Based on the CDR3 plus reference TRBV5-1 and TRBJ1-3, the full variable domain is KAGVTQTPRYLIKTRGQQVTLSCSPISGHRSVSWYQQTPGQGLQFLFEYFSETQRNKGNFPGRFSGRQFSNSRSEMNVSTLELGDSALYLCASSSSGAGNTIYFGEGSWLTVV.

This clone was found a few times. CDR3 loop: CASSEASSYEQYF. CDR3 sequence (DNA): TGTGCCAGCAGTGAAGCTAGCTCCTACGAGCAGTACTTC. The chain combines TRBV6-1 with TRBJ2-7, with D unresolved. This CDR3 is 13 amino acids long. Germline values: CDR1 MNHNS, CDR2 SASEGT. The germline V and J ends were trimmed by 0 bases and 0 bases, with 3 bases remaining between them.

This clone showed up just once. The chain employs TRBV5-1 and TRBJ2-3, with D hard to call. Trimming shortened V by 4 bases and J by 3 bases, and 15 bases separated the two germline ends. There are 15 residues in the CDR3. Germline V gene lookup returns CDR1 SGHRS and CDR2 YFSETQ. The CDR3, as DNA: TGCGCCAGCAGCCTTGGCCCCTCTCGGACAGATACGCAGTATTTT. It yields the protein CASSLGPSRTDTQYF.

The chain carries TRBV28 and TRBJ2-7; D possibly corresponds to TRBD2 (5 bases). CDR3 length equals 15 residues. Per the germline V gene, CDR1 is MDHEN and CDR2 is SYDVKM. Trimming took off 7 bases at V and 0 bases at J, with 16 bases between the two ends. In DNA form, the CDR3 reads TGTGCCAGCATTTCTCACGGAACTAGCTCCTACGAGCAGTACTTC. As protein: CASISHGTSSYEQYF. Full variable domain (remainder filled in from reference TRBV28 and TRBJ2-7): DVKVTQSSRYLVKRTGEKVFLECVQDMDHENMFWYRQDPGLGLRLIYFSYDVKMKEKGDIPEGYSVSREKKERFSLILESASTNQTSMYLCASISHGTSSYEQYFGPGTRLTVT.

This chain's CDR3 is CAISRSGRPQETQYF. In nucleotides, the CDR3 is TGTGCCATCAGCCGAAGCGGGAGGCCCCAAGAGACCCAGTACTTC. This chain connects TRBV10-3 to TRBJ2-5; TRBD2 aligns across 9 bases. V shed 6 bases and J 1 base; nucleotides not matched to a gene: 6. Germline V gives CDR1 ENHRY, CDR2 SYGVKD. The CDR3 runs to 15 residues.

The V and J genes are TRBV29-1 and TRBJ2-3, with unresolved D. The ends were cut back, 3 bases at V and 3 bases at J, with 13 bases in the middle. This CDR3 has 14 residues. Germline V gives CDR1 SQVTM, CDR2 ANQGSEA. CDR3 amino acids: CSVDGDSATDTQYF. CDR3 nucleotide sequence: TGCAGCGTTGATGGCGACTCGGCAACAGATACGCAGTATTTT.

This clone appeared many times. The V gene is TRBV25-1, the J gene TRBJ1-1, with D maybe TRBD1 (5 bases). From germline, CDR1 is MGHDK and CDR2 SYGVNS. V dropped 1 base and J dropped 4 bases, with 10 bases sitting between them. The CDR3 has 14 amino acids. This CDR3 is CASSEWAGVTEAFF. The DNA for the CDR3 is TGTGCCAGCAGTGAATGGGCGGGGGTCACTGAAGCTTTCTTT. The whole variable domain, filled in from reference TRBV25-1 and TRBJ1-1, reads EADIYQTPRYLVIGTGKKITLECSQTMGHDKMYWYQQDPGMELHLIHYSYGVNSTEKGDLSSESTVSRIRTEHFPLTLESARPSHTSQYLCASSEWAGVTEAFFGQGTRLTVV.

This clone is classed as medium-sized. The CDR3 DNA sequence: TGTGCCAGCAGCGTAGATGGGGCCGGTCAGCCCCAGCATTTT. This sequence encodes CASSVDGAGQPQHF. This chain connects TRBV9 to TRBJ1-5, with D possibly being TRBD1 (5 bases). Between the trimmed V and J ends, which lost 0 bases and 6 bases, there was a span of 10 bases. There are 14 residues in the CDR3. The germline CDR1 and CDR2 sequences are SGDLS and YYNGEE.

The chain links TRBV5-3 to TRBJ2-7, with 9 bases lining up with TRBD2. TRBV5-3 is an ORF; its function is uncertain. This CDR3 is built from 15 residues. J lost 6 bases, V lost 2 bases, and 9 bases had no gene match. The DNA of the CDR3 is TGTGCCAGAAGCTTTAAGGGCGGGAGGGCCTTCGAGCAGTACTTC. Translating gives CARSFKGGRAFEQYF.